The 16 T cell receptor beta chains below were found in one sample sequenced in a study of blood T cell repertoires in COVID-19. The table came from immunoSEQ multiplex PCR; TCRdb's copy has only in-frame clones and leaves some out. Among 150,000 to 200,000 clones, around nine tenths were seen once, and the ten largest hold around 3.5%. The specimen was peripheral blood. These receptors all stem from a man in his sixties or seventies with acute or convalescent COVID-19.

The CDR3 coding sequence is TGTGCCACCAGAGGACAGGGGACCTACAATGAGCAGTTCTTC. As protein: CATRGQGTYNEQFF. The rearrangement joins TRBV27 to TRBJ2-1; 9 bases are a match to TRBD1. Germline values: CDR1 MNHEY, CDR2 SMNVEV (reference sequence). This CDR3 is built from 14 residues. Losses at the gene ends were 10 bases for V and 2 bases for J; bases not matched to a gene: 6.

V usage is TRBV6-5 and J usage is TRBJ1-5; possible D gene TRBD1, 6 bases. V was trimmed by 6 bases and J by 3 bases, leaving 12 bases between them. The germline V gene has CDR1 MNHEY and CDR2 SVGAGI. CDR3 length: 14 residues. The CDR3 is CASSRDTTNQPQHF. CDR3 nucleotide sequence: TGTGCCAGCAGCAGGGACACGACCAATCAGCCCCAGCATTTT.

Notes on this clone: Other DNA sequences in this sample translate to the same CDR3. The CDR3: CASSLTGLNTEAFF. The CDR3, as DNA: TGCGCCAGCAGCCTGACAGGTTTGAACACTGAAGCTTTCTTT. V is TRBV5-1 and J is TRBJ1-1; tentative D call: TRBD1 (6 bases). Germline values: CDR1 SGHRS, CDR2 YFSETQ. The CDR3 length is 14 residues. The V gene lost 4 bases and the J gene lost 0 bases, with 10 bases spanning the gap.

Here the CDR3 DNA reads TGTGCCAGTAGTATGGTTAGCGGGAGCTCCTACAATGAGCAGTTCTTC. It codes for CASSMVSGSSYNEQFF. V usage is TRBV19 and J usage is TRBJ2-1; 9 nucleotides line up with TRBD2. Germline-derived CDR1 and CDR2 are LNHDA and SQIVND (reference sequence). Unmatched junction bases numbered 3, after V lost 3 bases and J lost 0 bases. The length of the CDR3 is 16 residues.

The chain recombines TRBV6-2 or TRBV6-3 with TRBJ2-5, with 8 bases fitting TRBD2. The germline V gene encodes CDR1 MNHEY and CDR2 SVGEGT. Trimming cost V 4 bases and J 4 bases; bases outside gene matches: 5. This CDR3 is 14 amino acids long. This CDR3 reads CASSSRGGRETQYF. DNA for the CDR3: TGTGCCAGCAGTTCACGGGGGGGCCGAGAGACCCAGTACTTC.

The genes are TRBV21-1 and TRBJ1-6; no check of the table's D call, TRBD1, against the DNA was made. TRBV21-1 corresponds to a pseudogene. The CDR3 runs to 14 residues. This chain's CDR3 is CARGAGQGHSPLHF. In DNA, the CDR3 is TGTGCCAGAGGGGCCGGACAGGGGCATTCACCCCTCCACTTT.

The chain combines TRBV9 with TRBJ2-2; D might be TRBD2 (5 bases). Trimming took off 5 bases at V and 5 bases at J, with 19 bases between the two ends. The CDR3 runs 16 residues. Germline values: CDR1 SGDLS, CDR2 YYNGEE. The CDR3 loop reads CASRRAAISGTGELFF. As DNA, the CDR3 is TGTGCCAGCAGAAGGGCAGCAATTTCGGGAACCGGGGAGCTGTTTTTT.

The CDR3 region is CASSPFGGAFGNTIYF. The CDR3 nucleotides read TGTGCCAGCTCACCATTTGGGGGCGCGTTTGGAAACACCATATATTTT. V and J are TRBV18 and TRBJ1-3; tentative D call: TRBD1 (6 bases). V lost 2 bases to trimming and J lost 3 bases, with 14 bases between them. Per the germline V gene, CDR1 is KGHSH and CDR2 is LQKENI. This CDR3 comprises 16 residues.

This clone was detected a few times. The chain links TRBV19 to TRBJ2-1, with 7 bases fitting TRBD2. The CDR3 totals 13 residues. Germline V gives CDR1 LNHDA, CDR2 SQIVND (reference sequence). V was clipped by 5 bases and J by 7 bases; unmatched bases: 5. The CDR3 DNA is TGTGCCAGTAGTTGGGGGGGTAGGAATGAGCAGTTCTTC. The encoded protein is CASSWGGRNEQFF.

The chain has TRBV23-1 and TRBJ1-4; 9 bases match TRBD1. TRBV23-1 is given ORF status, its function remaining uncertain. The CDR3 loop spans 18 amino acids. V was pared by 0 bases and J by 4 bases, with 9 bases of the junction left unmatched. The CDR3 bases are TGCGCCAGCAGTCAATCGCGGGACAGGGCGGCCTATAATGAAAAACTGTTTTTT. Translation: CASSQSRDRAAYNEKLFF.

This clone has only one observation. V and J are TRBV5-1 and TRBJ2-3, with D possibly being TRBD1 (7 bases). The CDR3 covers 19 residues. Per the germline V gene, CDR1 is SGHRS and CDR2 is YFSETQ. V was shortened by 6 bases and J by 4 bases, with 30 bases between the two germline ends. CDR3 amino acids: CASTPTPRRGRYQSDTQYF. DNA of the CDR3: TGCGCCAGCACGCCCACACCGAGGAGGGGGCGATATCAATCAGATACGCAGTATTTT.

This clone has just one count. CDR3 protein: CASSYGSGSYNEQFF. The CDR3 DNA reads as TGTGCCAGCAGTTACGGTAGCGGGAGCTACAATGAGCAGTTCTTC. This chain uses TRBV6-5 with TRBJ2-1, with TRBD2 matching 9 bases. V lost 2 bases, J lost 3 bases, and 2 bases stayed unmatched. The CDR3 has 15 amino acids. Germline assignment: CDR1 MNHEY and CDR2 SVGAGI.

The CDR3 loop is CASSQGTVRGIADTQYF. CDR3 bases: TGCGCCAGCAGCCAGGGAACCGTCAGGGGGATCGCAGATACGCAGTATTTT. The chain uses TRBV4-3 and TRBJ2-3; 7 positions match TRBD1. This CDR3 has 17 amino acids. The germline gives CDR1 LGHNA, CDR2 YSLEER. V lost 3 bases and J lost 4; bases outside the gene matches: 13.

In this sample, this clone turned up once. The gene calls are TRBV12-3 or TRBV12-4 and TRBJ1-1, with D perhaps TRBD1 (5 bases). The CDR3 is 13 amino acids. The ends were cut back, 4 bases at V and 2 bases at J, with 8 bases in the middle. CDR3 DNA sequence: TGTGCCAGCAGTTGGACACAAAACACTGAAGCTTTCTTT. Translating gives CASSWTQNTEAFF.

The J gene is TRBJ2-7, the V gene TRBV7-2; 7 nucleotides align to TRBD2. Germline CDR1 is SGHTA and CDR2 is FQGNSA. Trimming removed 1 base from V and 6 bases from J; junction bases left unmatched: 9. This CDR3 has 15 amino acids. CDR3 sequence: CASSLVLAAEGEQYF. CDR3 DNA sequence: TGTGCCAGCAGCTTAGTTCTAGCGGCCGAGGGCGAGCAGTACTTC.

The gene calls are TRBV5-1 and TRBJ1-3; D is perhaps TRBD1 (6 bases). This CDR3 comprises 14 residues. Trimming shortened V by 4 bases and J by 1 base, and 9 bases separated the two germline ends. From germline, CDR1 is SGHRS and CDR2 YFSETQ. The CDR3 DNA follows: TGCGCCAGCAGCCCCGGACAGTCTGGAAACACCATATATTTT. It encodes CASSPGQSGNTIYF.